A selection of T cell receptor beta chains follows, all from one sample in a study of shared clonotypes between healthy human individuals. The repertoire was sequenced with immunoSEQ multiplex PCR; TCRdb's copy has only in-frame clones and lacks some. The table records about 2.1 million clones, 90% to 95% of them present only once. Sequences were obtained from naive CD8+ T cells from PBMCs. These receptors were collected from a man in his late teens or twenties in good health. Some clones in this sample may be carry-over from other donors' samples. CDR3s include the opening cysteine and the closing phenylalanine or tryptophan. The order of the fields is V gene, J gene, D gene, clone size, CDR3 length, CDR3 protein, CDR3 DNA. A D gene is named only where the DNA matches it firmly. Some rows mark clone size as missing; the rest say once, few, many or name a class of expanded clone.

TRBV27	TRBJ1-1	-	-	14	CASSQTIPGGEAFF	TGTGCCAGCAGCCAAACCATCCCTGGGGGTGAAGCTTTCTTT
TRBV5-6	TRBJ2-3	-	-	18	CASSSSPSESLSTDTQYF	TGTGCCAGCAGCTCGTCGCCTTCGGAGAGCCTTAGCACAGATACGCAGTATTTT
TRBV6-5	TRBJ2-1	-	once	15	CASSLALSSYNEQFF	TGTGCCAGCAGTTTAGCGCTGAGCTCCTACAATGAGCAGTTCTTC
TRBV15	TRBJ1-3	-	-	14	CATSRRDVGNTIYF	TGTGCCACCAGCAGAAGGGACGTCGGAAACACCATATATTTT
TRBV27	TRBJ2-3	TRBD2	-	14	CASTPLAGPDTQYF	TGTGCCAGCACCCCCTTAGCGGGGCCAGATACGCAGTATTTT
TRBV28	TRBJ1-1	-	-	13	CASSFQDNTEAFF	TGTGCCAGCAGTTTCCAGGATAACACTGAAGCTTTCTTT
TRBV27	TRBJ2-7	TRBD2	-	17	CASRPLLGTSGTYEQYF	TGTGCCAGCAGGCCCTTGTTGGGGACTAGCGGTACCTACGAGCAGTACTTC
TRBV27	TRBJ2-1	TRBD2	-	16	CASILRSSGTYNEQFF	TGTGCCAGCATTCTAAGATCTAGCGGCACCTACAATGAGCAGTTCTTC
TRBV7-9	TRBJ2-7	-	-	12	CASSLLTYEQYF	TGTGCCAGCAGCTTACTAACCTACGAGCAGTACTTC
TRBV19	TRBJ1-1	-	-	15	CASSSTLRSNTEAFF	TGTGCCAGTAGTAGTACCCTTCGGTCCAACACTGAAGCTTTCTTT
TRBV28	TRBJ2-3	TRBD2	-	13	CASSPGTSDTQYF	TGTGCCAGCAGTCCCGGGACTAGCGATACGCAGTATTTT
TRBV15	TRBJ2-2	-	once	17	CATSRDQETLNTGELFF	TGTGCCACCAGCAGAGATCAGGAGACTTTGAACACCGGGGAGCTGTTTTTT
TRBV9	TRBJ2-3	-	once	15	CASSVVGDGTDTQYF	TGTGCCAGCAGCGTAGTGGGAGACGGCACAGATACGCAGTATTTT
TRBV12-5	TRBJ2-5	-	-	16	CASGFSSGGFEETQYF	TGTGCTAGTGGTTTTAGTTCCGGAGGGTTTGAGGAGACCCAGTACTTC
TRBV10-3	TRBJ1-2	TRBD1	-	16	CAISADRTVSNYGYTF	TGTGCCATCAGTGCGGACAGGACGGTCTCTAACTATGGCTACACCTTC
TRBV5-8	TRBJ2-7	-	-	14	CASSLVGGNYEQYF	TGTGCCAGCAGCTTGGTTGGCGGAAACTACGAGCAGTACTTC
TRBV7-9	TRBJ2-1	TRBD2	-	16	CASTGKRGYSYNEQFF	TGTGCCAGCACCGGAAAGCGGGGCTACTCCTACAATGAGCAGTTCTTC